This is a list of T cell receptor beta chains from one sample in a study of metastatic and nonmetastatic thyroid tumors. Via MiXCR, TCRdb re-called the PCR reads. This sample has about 35,000 clones, with 25% to 35% found just once. Sequencing input: blood. Every receptor here comes from a female donor with papillary thyroid cancer or a benign thyroid nodule (not recorded which). Some clones in this sample may be carry-over from other donors' samples. CDR3s include the opening cysteine and the closing phenylalanine or tryptophan. The D gene is left open where the match is weak. Some rows have no size entry. The others give once, few or many, or a class for an expanded clone.

j_call clone_size v_call d_call cdr3_nt cdr3_aa
TRBJ2-6 many TRBV28 . TGTGCCAGCATCGAGGCTGGGGCCAACGTCCTGACTTTC CASIEAGANVLTF
TRBJ1-1 many TRBV6-1 . TGTGCCAGTGGGGATTGGGGAAAAGAGACTGAAGCTTTCTTT CASGDWGKETEAFF
TRBJ2-2 . TRBV28 . TGTGCCAGCAGTTTCGGACTTATAGGATTCAGGGAGCTGTTTTTT CASSFGLIGFRELFF
TRBJ1-3 many TRBV5-1 . TGCGCCAGCAGCTTTGACGGGGTGAACTCTGGAAACACCATATATTTT CASSFDGVNSGNTIYF
TRBJ2-3 . TRBV7-8 . TGTGCCAGCAGCGACCGGGACGGTAGCACAGATACGCAGTATTTT CASSDRDGSTDTQYF
TRBJ2-7 many TRBV24-1 . TGTGCCACCAGTGACAACTACGAGCAGTACTTC CATSDNYEQYF
TRBJ1-2 many TRBV2 . TGTGCCAGCAGTGGGCAGGCCTATGGCTACACCTTC CASSGQAYGYTF
TRBJ2-3 many TRBV28 TRBD1 TGTGCCAGCAGTTTATTCCCAGGGACAGAGACAGATACGCAGTATTTT CASSLFPGTETDTQYF
TRBJ1-5 . TRBV9 . TGTGCCAGCAGCCCAGGGGTTAGCCAGCCCCAGCATTTT CASSPGVSQPQHF
TRBJ2-3 many TRBV27 TRBD2 TGTGCCAGCACCCTCAGGCGGGGGGGAGATACGCAGTATTTT CASTLRRGGDTQYF
TRBJ1-2 . TRBV20-1 TRBD1 TGCAGTGCTAGGACCACAGGGGGGGGATATGGCTACACCTTC CSARTTGGGYGYTF
TRBJ1-5 many TRBV7-2 . TGTGCCAGCAGGCTTCAGGTCAATAGCAATCAGCCCCAGCATTTT CASRLQVNSNQPQHF
TRBJ1-3 many TRBV20-1 TRBD1 TGCAGTGCTACCGTCAATCCCGGGACAGGGGATACCTTCTCTGGAAACACCATATATTTT CSATVNPGTGDTFSGNTIYF
TRBJ2-3 many TRBV29-1 TRBD2 TGCAGCGTTGAACTAGCGGCCACAGATACGCAGTATTTT CSVELAATDTQYF
TRBJ2-3 few TRBV29-1 . TGCAGCGCCCGGACAGCTACCACAGATACGCAGTATTTT CSARTATTDTQYF
TRBJ2-3 . TRBV6-1 . TGTGCCAGCAGCACGAGTGTAGATACGCAGTATTTT CASSTSVDTQYF
TRBJ1-2 . TRBV20-1 . TGCAGTGCTAGGCCCACAGTGGGGGTCTATGGCTACACCTTC CSARPTVGVYGYTF
TRBJ2-7 few TRBV6-1 TRBD1 TGTGCCAGCAGTCAAGGGGGCTGGGGATACGAGCAGTACTTC CASSQGGWGYEQYF
TRBJ2-3 . TRBV5-1 TRBD2 TGCGCCAGCGGATTATCGGGGGGTGACTCTAGCACAGATACGCAGTATTTT CASGLSGGDSSTDTQYF
TRBJ2-7 medium-sized TRBV6-1 . TGTGCCAGCAGTGAACAGGTTTACTACGAGCAGTACTTC CASSEQVYYEQYF
TRBJ2-1 many TRBV20-1 TRBD1 TGCAGTGCTGGGGTCGACAGGGTAAATGATGAGCAGTTCTTC CSAGVDRVNDEQFF
TRBJ2-6 . TRBV6-4 . TGTGCCAGCAGTGACTCATGGGCTGTGGCCAAAGTCCTGACTTTC CASSDSWAVAKVLTF
TRBJ2-1 medium-sized TRBV12-3/TRBV12-4 . TGTGCCAGCAGTTTGGGGGAGCCCTATAACACCTACAATGAGCAGTTCTTC CASSLGEPYNTYNEQFF